What follows are 21 T cell receptor beta chains derived from one specimen sequenced in a study of blood T cell repertoires in COVID-19. Assay used: immunoSEQ multiplex PCR; TCRdb lists only in-frame clones, some missing. The sample contains more than 300,000 clones, around 86% of which appear only once. The sequenced material came from peripheral blood. These receptors were collected from a woman aged 50 to 60 with COVID-19, enrolled during active disease.

The chain uses TRBV4-1 and TRBJ2-1, with TRBD1 matching 7 bases. This CDR3 is built from 16 residues. The germline gives CDR1 MGHRA, CDR2 YSYEKL. J gave up 0 bases and V 4 bases, and 6 bases lay outside the gene matches. The CDR3 region has the DNA TGCGCCAGCAGCCGCCTGACAGGGAGCTCCTACAATGAGCAGTTCTTC. Protein: CASSRLTGSSYNEQFF.

The V call is TRBV5-4, the J call TRBJ2-2; D is ambiguous. Trimming left V 5 bases short and J 8 bases short, with 13 bases between. CDR1 is SGHNT, CDR2 YYREEE, per germline (reference sequence). The CDR3 loop spans 13 amino acids. The CDR3 DNA follows: TGTGCCAGCAGTTTACCTCTAGAAGGGGAGCTGTTTTTT. Residues: CASSLPLEGELFF.

The rearrangement links TRBV19 to TRBJ1-5; possibly TRBD1 for D (6 bases). Germline CDR1 reads LNHDA; CDR2 reads SQIVND (reference sequence). The CDR3 length is 17 residues. V dropped 5 bases and J dropped 4 bases, with 21 bases sitting between them. Here the CDR3 DNA reads TGTGCCAGTAGTGCCGAGGCAGGGGCGCCACTTAATCAGCCCCAGCATTTT. Translated: CASSAEAGAPLNQPQHF. The full variable domain, its missing parts supplied by reference TRBV19 and TRBJ1-5, is DGGITQSPKYLFRKEGQNVTLSCEQNLNHDAMYWYRQDPGQGLRLIYYSQIVNDFQKGDIAEGYSVSREKKESFPLTVTSAQKNPTAFYLCASSAEAGAPLNQPQHFGDGTRLSIL.

This rearrangement joins TRBV19 to TRBJ2-7; a weak D match, TRBD2 (6 bases). Germline V gives CDR1 LNHDA, CDR2 SQIVND (reference sequence). V lost 5 bases to trimming and J lost 0 bases, with 14 bases between them. The CDR3 spans 15 residues. The CDR3, as DNA: TGTGCCAGTAGTCCGTATGGAGGGCGCTCCTACGAGCAGTACTTC. It yields the protein CASSPYGGRSYEQYF. Full variable domain (remainder filled in from reference TRBV19 and TRBJ2-7): DGGITQSPKYLFRKEGQNVTLSCEQNLNHDAMYWYRQDPGQGLRLIYYSQIVNDFQKGDIAEGYSVSREKKESFPLTVTSAQKNPTAFYLCASSPYGGRSYEQYFGPGTRLTVT.

J is TRBJ2-7 and V is TRBV5-1, with D perhaps matching TRBD2 (5 bases). The V end was cut by 4 bases, the J end by 0 bases, with 17 bases between. CDR1 and CDR2 (germline): SGHRS, YFSETQ. CDR3 length equals 16 residues. For the CDR3, the DNA is TGCGCCAGCAGCCCGGGAAAGCCTCGCATCTCCTACGAGCAGTACTTC. This sequence encodes CASSPGKPRISYEQYF. Together with reference TRBV5-1 and TRBJ2-7, the CDR3 gives the full variable domain: KAGVTQTPRYLIKTRGQQVTLSCSPISGHRSVSWYQQTPGQGLQFLFEYFSETQRNKGNFPGRFSGRQFSNSRSEMNVSTLELGDSALYLCASSPGKPRISYEQYFGPGTRLTVT.

This chain uses TRBV9 with TRBJ2-1, with TRBD1 matching 7 bases. Losses at the gene ends were 0 bases for V and 1 base for J; bases not matched to a gene: 1. In germline, CDR1 is SGDLS, CDR2 YYNGEE. The CDR3 runs 15 residues. CDR3: CASSVGTGSYNEQFF. DNA of the CDR3: TGTGCCAGCAGCGTAGGGACAGGATCCTACAATGAGCAGTTCTTC.

The count of this clone is one. This chain links TRBV29-1 with TRBJ2-1; 7 bases are shared with TRBD2. The CDR3 has 12 residues. V trimming: 7 bases; J trimming: 9 bases; junction bases outside the gene matches: 9. Germline-derived CDR1 and CDR2 are SQVTM and ANQGSEA. CDR3 residues: CSGEGRASEQFF. DNA for the CDR3: TGCAGCGGGGAGGGGAGGGCAAGTGAGCAGTTCTTC.

The genes are TRBV5-1 and TRBJ1-2; 7 nucleotides align to TRBD1. In germline, CDR1 is SGHRS, CDR2 YFSETQ. V dropped 4 bases and J dropped 0; count of bases not matched to a gene: 6. The CDR3 extends over 15 amino acids. The CDR3 loop is CASSGGQLANYGYTF. DNA of the CDR3: TGCGCCAGCAGCGGGGGACAGCTAGCTAACTATGGCTACACCTTC.

On this clone itself: The sample holds other DNA sequences that translate to the same CDR3. The V call is TRBV3-1 (or the pseudogene TRBV3-2), the J call TRBJ2-7; 9 bases map to TRBD1. The V and J ends lost 3 bases and 6 bases, in that order; junction bases with no gene match: 6. The germline V gene has CDR1 LGHDT and CDR2 YNNKEL (reference sequence). CDR3 length: 14 residues. In DNA form, the CDR3 reads TGTGCCAGCAGCCAGGCCGGGACAGGGAGCGAGCAGTACTTC. Its translation: CASSQAGTGSEQYF.

V is TRBV2 and J is TRBJ2-1; 13 positions agree with TRBD2. CDR3 length: 19 amino acids. Trimming at V came to 5 bases and at J to 4 bases, leaving 14 bases not matched to a gene. Germline CDR1 and CDR2: SNHLY and FYNNEI. For the CDR3, the DNA is TGTGCCAGCAGTAGGACTAGCGGGAGCCCTCGGATTAGGTACAATGAGCAGTTCTTC. Translating gives CASSRTSGSPRIRYNEQFF.

The chain combines TRBV29-1 with TRBJ1-2, with D possibly being TRBD1 (6 bases). This CDR3 spans 12 amino acids. Per germline, CDR1 SQVTM and CDR2 ANQGSEA. Trimming removed 7 bases from V and 8 bases from J, with 17 bases in between. The DNA for the CDR3 is TGCAGCGCTGGACAGAGGTCTAGCGGCTACACCTTC. Encoded protein: CSAGQRSSGYTF. Full variable domain (outside the CDR3, taken from reference TRBV29-1 and TRBJ1-2): SAVISQKPSRDICQRGTSLTIQCQVDSQVTMMFWYRQQPGQSLTLIATANQGSEATYESGFVIDKFPISRPNLTFSTLTVSNMSPEDSSIYLCSAGQRSSGYTFGSGTRLTVV.

The rearrangement uses TRBV7-9 and TRBJ2-7; 11 positions match TRBD1. Germline CDR1 and CDR2: SEHNR and FQNEAQ (reference sequence). Trimming cost V 7 bases and J 1 base; bases outside gene matches: 6. There are 15 residues in the CDR3. Written as DNA, the CDR3 is TGTGCCAGCATCGAGGGGGACAGGGGGTCCTACGAGCAGTACTTC. This gives the protein CASIEGDRGSYEQYF. The full variable domain, with the rest looked up from reference TRBV7-9 and TRBJ2-7, is DTGVSQNPRHKITKRGQNVTFRCDPISEHNRLYWYRQTLGQGPEFLTYFQNEAQLEKSRLLSDRFSAERPKGSFSTLEIQRTEQGDSAMYLCASIEGDRGSYEQYFGPGTRLTVT.

J is TRBJ2-5 and V is TRBV11-3; D may be TRBD1 (6 bases). Germline CDR1 and CDR2: SGHNT and YENEEA. The CDR3 runs to 14 residues. V lost 4 bases to trimming and J lost 1 base, with 10 bases between them. As DNA, the CDR3 is TGTGCCAGCAGCTCAGGGGCTTTCCAAGAGACCCAGTACTTC. Protein product: CASSSGAFQETQYF.

V gene TRBV6-5 combines with J gene TRBJ2-6; D is unresolved. Trimming removed 2 bases from V and 4 bases from J, with 9 bases in between. CDR3 size: 15 residues. Looked up from germline, CDR1 is MNHEY and CDR2 is SVGAGI. The CDR3 spells CASSYGGSGANVLTF. CDR3 in DNA: TGTGCCAGCAGTTACGGCGGTTCAGGGGCCAACGTCCTGACTTTC.

This chain connects TRBV5-1 to TRBJ2-7; TRBD2 agrees at 8 bases. Germline loops: CDR1 SGHRS, CDR2 YFSETQ. Trimming at V came to 4 bases and at J to 2 bases, leaving 8 bases not matched to a gene. This CDR3 contains 15 residues. In nucleotides, the CDR3 is TGCGCCAGCAGCCTAAACCCGGGAGGGCCCTACGAGCAGTACTTC. This translates into CASSLNPGGPYEQYF.

This clone appeared a few times. V and J are TRBV6-2 or TRBV6-3 and TRBJ2-7; possibly TRBD1 for D (6 bases). CDR1 MNHEY and CDR2 SVGEGT come from the germline V gene. The CDR3 totals 13 residues. V lost 3 bases, J lost 6 bases, and 12 bases lay in between. In DNA form, the CDR3 reads TGTGCCAGCAGTTATCTGCAGGGGAGCGAGCAGTACTTC. Translation gives CASSYLQGSEQYF.

The chain combines TRBV19 with TRBJ1-1, with 10 bases aligning to TRBD1. CDR1 and CDR2 (germline): LNHDA, SQIVND (reference sequence). The V gene end was trimmed by 6 bases and the J gene end by 2 bases; junction bases not matched to a gene: 6. This CDR3 comprises 15 residues. The CDR3 DNA is TGTGCCAGTAGGGACGGGACAGGGGTAAACACTGAAGCTTTCTTT. It yields the protein CASRDGTGVNTEAFF.

The chain is built from TRBV4-2 and TRBJ2-3; a weak D match, TRBD1 (6 bases). Trimming removed 1 base from V and 5 bases from J, with 19 bases in between. In germline, CDR1 is LGHNA, CDR2 YNFKEQ. CDR3 length equals 17 residues. The CDR3 DNA is TGTGCCAGCAGCCAAGTCCTTCGGGACGTCAGGGGAGATACGCAGTATTTT. This sequence encodes CASSQVLRDVRGDTQYF.

At least ten counts were recorded for this clone. The V and J genes are TRBV5-1 and TRBJ2-1, with unresolved D. V was clipped by 5 bases and J by 0 bases, with 12 bases between them. This CDR3 spans 15 amino acids. The V gene's germline CDR1 is SGHRS and CDR2 YFSETQ. As DNA, the CDR3 is TGCGCCAGCAGTCGCAGTGATGACTCCTACAATGAGCAGTTCTTC. It is translated as CASSRSDDSYNEQFF.

The chain is built from TRBV7-8 and TRBJ2-2, with a weak D call TRBD2 (6 bases). The CDR3 length is 17 residues. Germline loops: CDR1 SGHVS, CDR2 FQNEAQ. Trimming stripped 1 base from V and 4 bases from J, with 16 bases between. The CDR3 nucleotides read TGTGCCAGCAGCTTAGTCCAGAGCACCGGGGGCACCGGGGAGCTGTTTTTT. It encodes CASSLVQSTGGTGELFF.

This clone was seen just once. The V gene is TRBV10-3, the J gene TRBJ1-3; D call uncertain. Germline V gives CDR1 ENHRY, CDR2 SYGVKD. The CDR3 loop spans 15 amino acids. V lost 0 bases, J lost 3 bases, and 9 bases lay in between. The CDR3, as DNA: TGTGCCATCAGTGAGTCGGCGGGAATTGGAAACACCATATATTTT. As protein: CAISESAGIGNTIYF.